This TCR beta chain was captured by sequencing in a study of Graves' ophthalmopathy and Graves' hyperthyroidism. V was pared by 4 bases and J by 8 bases, with 12 bases between. Germline loops: CDR1 SGHDT, CDR2 YYEEEE. The CDR3 loop spans 12 amino acids. Amplification from RNA transcripts yielded the TCR beta CDR3 regions. Second-round multiplex PCR came after a first-round RT-PCR that employed HTBI primers. TCRdb recomputed calls from the multiplex PCR reads with MiXCR, one row per CDR3 protein. The sample has about 48,000 distinct CDR3 sequences, about 50% seen once; the top ten hold roughly a quarter.

The specimen was peripheral blood. This TCR was recovered from an adult man with Graves' ophthalmopathy. The genes are TRBV5-6 and TRBJ1-1; D gene uncertain. CDR3 in amino acids: CASSLTGTEAFF. DNA of the CDR3: TGTGCCAGCAGCCTAACTGGAACAGAAGCTTTCTTT.